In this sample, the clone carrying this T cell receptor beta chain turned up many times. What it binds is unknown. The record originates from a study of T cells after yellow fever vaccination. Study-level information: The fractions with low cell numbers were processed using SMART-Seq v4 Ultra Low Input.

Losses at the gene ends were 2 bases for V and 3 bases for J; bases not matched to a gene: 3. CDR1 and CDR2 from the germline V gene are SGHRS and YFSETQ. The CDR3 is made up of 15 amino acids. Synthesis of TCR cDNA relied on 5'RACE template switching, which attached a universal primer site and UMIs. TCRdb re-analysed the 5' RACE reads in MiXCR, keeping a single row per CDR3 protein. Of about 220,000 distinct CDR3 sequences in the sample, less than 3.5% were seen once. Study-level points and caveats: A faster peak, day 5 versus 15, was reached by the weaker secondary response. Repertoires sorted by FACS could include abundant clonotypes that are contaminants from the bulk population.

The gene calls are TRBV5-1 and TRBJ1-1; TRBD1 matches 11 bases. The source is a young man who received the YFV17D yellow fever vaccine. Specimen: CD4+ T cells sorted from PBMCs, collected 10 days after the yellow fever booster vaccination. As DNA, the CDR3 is TGCGCCAGCAGCTTAGGACAGGGGGCTGACACTGAAGCTTTCTTT. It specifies CASSLGQGADTEAFF.